The 30 T cell receptor beta chains reported below all come from one sample, sequenced in a study of shared clonotypes between healthy human individuals. The protocol was immunoSEQ multiplex PCR, while the TCRdb copy is restricted to in-frame clones and leaves out a portion. The data hold fewer than 850,000 clones, with 72% observed a single time. The sequenced material came from memory CD4+ T cells sorted from blood. As to subset: CD45RA-negative fraction. The source is a woman in her thirties in good health.

The sample holds many counts of this clone. Other DNA sequences in this specimen translate into the identical CDR3. V and J are TRBV19 and TRBJ2-1, with D perhaps matching TRBD1 or TRBD2 (5 bases each). With 3 bases removed from V and 6 bases from J, the gap between germline ends came to 9 bases. CDR3 length equals 13 residues. Looked up from germline, CDR1 is LNHDA and CDR2 is SQIVND (reference sequence). The CDR3 loop reads CASSIPGSNEQFF. The CDR3 DNA reads TGTGCCAGTAGTATCCCAGGGAGCAATGAGCAGTTCTTC.

Comments on this clone: The identical CDR3 is also encoded by other nucleotide sequences in the sample. The V gene is TRBV7-7, the J gene TRBJ2-5, with no clear D. CDR3 size: 13 residues. V was cut by 5 bases and J by 1 base, with 8 bases left in between. Germline lookup yields CDR1 SSHAT and CDR2 FNYEAQ (reference sequence). CDR3 in amino acids: CASSLDGQETQYF. Here the CDR3 DNA reads TGTGCCAGCAGCCTGGACGGCCAAGAGACCCAGTACTTC. Looking up the rest from reference TRBV7-7 and TRBJ2-5 gives the full variable domain: GAGVSQSPRYKVTKRGQDVTLRCDPISSHATLYWYQQALGQGPEFLTYFNYEAQPDKSGLPSDRFSAERPEGSISTLTIQRTEQRDSAMYRCASSLDGQETQYFGPGTRLLVL.

Turning to this clone: The sample holds other DNA sequences that translate to the same CDR3. The gene calls are TRBV5-1 and TRBJ2-5; 8 positions match TRBD1. V was pared by 4 bases and J by 6 bases, with 11 bases of the junction left unmatched. The CDR3 is 15 residues long. CDR1 and CDR2 from the germline V gene are SGHRS and YFSETQ. The CDR3 spells CASSLADRGEKTQYF. The CDR3 DNA reads TGCGCCAGCAGCCTCGCTGACAGGGGCGAAAAGACCCAGTACTTC.

The rearrangement uses TRBV11-2 and TRBJ2-5; TRBD1 matches at 7 bases. Germline CDR1 reads SGHAT; CDR2 reads FQNNGV. The CDR3 covers 12 residues. Trimming at V came to 2 bases and at J to 10 bases, leaving 4 bases not matched to a gene. CDR3: CASSLRGQIQYF. DNA for the CDR3: TGTGCCAGCAGCTTAAGGGGGCAAATCCAGTACTTC.

The genes are TRBV2 and TRBJ1-5, with TRBD1 matching 9 bases. The CDR3 totals 14 residues. Germline CDR1 and CDR2: SNHLY and FYNNEI. Trimming at V came to 8 bases and at J to 5 bases, leaving 7 bases not matched to a gene. Here the CDR3 DNA reads TGTGCCAGCCACAGGGGGCTAGGGGATCAGCCCCAGCATTTT. Its translation: CASHRGLGDQPQHF.

The DNA for the CDR3 is TGTGCCAGCAGTCCGGACGGGGATCAGCCCCAGCATTTT. Its protein is CASSPDGDQPQHF. The V gene is TRBV2, the J gene TRBJ1-5; D call uncertain. This CDR3 has 13 amino acids. The V end was cut by 5 bases, the J end by 5 bases, with 10 bases between. Germline lookup yields CDR1 SNHLY and CDR2 FYNNEI.

The chain links TRBV7-9 to TRBJ1-2; the D gene is possibly TRBD1 (6 bases). From germline, CDR1 is SEHNR and CDR2 FQNEAQ (reference sequence). The CDR3 has 13 amino acids. With 3 bases removed from V and 3 bases from J, the gap between germline ends came to 8 bases. CDR3 loop: CASSLGADYGYTF. The CDR3 DNA is TGTGCCAGCAGCTTGGGGGCCGACTATGGCTACACCTTC.

The V and J genes are TRBV7-2 and TRBJ2-7, with 10 bases lining up with TRBD1. The CDR3 sequence is 16 residues long. V gave up 2 bases and J gave up 4 bases; unmatched junction bases: 8. From germline, CDR1 is SGHTA and CDR2 FQGNSA. The CDR3 sequence is CASSLQFGQGVYEQYF. CDR3 DNA: TGTGCCAGCAGCTTACAGTTCGGACAGGGGGTATACGAGCAGTACTTC.

The chain uses TRBV4-1 and TRBJ2-2; D ambiguous. The ends were cut back, 4 bases at V and 7 bases at J, with 7 bases in the middle. The CDR3 is 12 amino acids. CDR1 and CDR2 from the germline V gene are MGHRA and YSYEKL. CDR3 coding DNA: TGCGCCAGCAGCCGGCTACTCGGGGAGCTGTTTTTT. Its protein is CASSRLLGELFF.

This chain links TRBV5-1 with TRBJ2-1, with a weak D call TRBD2 (6 bases). CDR1 is SGHRS, CDR2 YFSETQ, per germline. This CDR3 is 15 amino acids long. Trimming took 0 bases from V and 4 from J, leaving 11 bases between them. CDR3 loop: CASSLGASVYNEQFF. In nucleotides, the CDR3 is TGCGCCAGCAGCTTGGGGGCTAGCGTTTACAATGAGCAGTTCTTC.

The V and J genes are TRBV30 and TRBJ2-5; 8 positions agree with TRBD2. From germline, CDR1 is GTSNPN and CDR2 SVGIG (reference sequence). The CDR3 extends over 15 amino acids. With V trimmed by 2 bases and J by 2 bases, 7 bases remained unmatched. CDR3 in DNA: TGTGCCTGGAGTTCCCTACTAGCGGTACAAGAGACCCAGTACTTC. It encodes CAWSSLLAVQETQYF. Together with reference TRBV30 and TRBJ2-5, the CDR3 gives the full variable domain: SQTIHQWPATLVQPVGSPLSLECTVEGTSNPNLYWYRQAAGRGLQLLFYSVGIGQISSEVPQNLSASRPQDRQFILSSKKLLLSDSGFYLCAWSSLLAVQETQYFGPGTRLLVL.

With respect to this clone: Other nucleotide sequences in the sample specify the same CDR3. The V call is TRBV6-1, the J call TRBJ1-2; D ambiguous. CDR1 MNHNS and CDR2 SASEGT come from the germline V gene. With 1 base removed from V and 5 bases from J, the gap between germline ends came to 5 bases. The CDR3 is 12 residues long. The DNA for the CDR3 is TGTGCCAGCAGTGAAGTAGGGTATGGCTACACCTTC. Protein sequence: CASSEVGYGYTF.

This clone was detected once. This chain joins TRBV29-1 and TRBJ1-1; a weak D match, TRBD1 (6 bases). Germline-derived CDR1 and CDR2 are SQVTM and ANQGSEA. V dropped 6 bases and J dropped 5 bases, with 13 bases sitting between them. The CDR3 has 12 residues. CDR3 region: CSVYREGTEAFF. Written as DNA, the CDR3 is TGCAGCGTATACAGGGAAGGAACTGAAGCTTTCTTT.

In its sample, this clone was seen once. The chain links TRBV5-1 to TRBJ2-7; maybe TRBD1 (5 bases). CDR3 length equals 15 residues. CDR1 is SGHRS and CDR2 is YFSETQ in the germline V gene. With 0 bases removed from V and 8 bases from J, the gap between germline ends came to 18 bases. The CDR3 nucleotides are TGCGCCAGCAGCTTGGAACAGGACAACAAAGGGAAGCAGTACTTC. Its protein is CASSLEQDNKGKQYF.

The chain has TRBV5-1 and TRBJ2-3, with D tentatively TRBD1 (5 bases). Germline values: CDR1 SGHRS, CDR2 YFSETQ. V dropped 0 bases and J dropped 4 bases, with 6 bases sitting between them. CDR3 size: 13 residues. CDR3 sequence (DNA): TGCGCCAGCAGCTTGGACAGGCCAGATACGCAGTATTTT. It yields the protein CASSLDRPDTQYF.

The CDR3 spells CSVLRGTDTQYF. CDR3 nucleotide sequence: TGCAGCGTCCTTAGGGGGACAGATACGCAGTATTTT. V gene TRBV29-1 combines with J gene TRBJ2-3; D perhaps matches TRBD1 (6 bases). The germline V and J ends were trimmed by 6 bases and 3 bases, with 10 bases remaining between them. The CDR3 is 12 residues long. Germline assignment: CDR1 SQVTM and CDR2 ANQGSEA.

The chain has TRBV5-1 and TRBJ2-1, with 8 bases aligning to TRBD2. In germline, CDR1 is SGHRS, CDR2 YFSETQ. Unmatched junction bases numbered 4, after V lost 0 bases and J lost 5 bases. CDR3 length: 15 amino acids. In nucleotides, the CDR3 is TGCGCCAGCAGCTTGGTACTAGCGGCCCACAATGAGCAGTTCTTC. Translating it yields CASSLVLAAHNEQFF.

This clone was counted ten times or more. The chain carries TRBV7-2 and TRBJ2-1; D remains ambiguous. The V gene's germline CDR1 is SGHTA and CDR2 FQGNSA. CDR3 size: 13 residues. The ends were cut back, 5 bases at V and 5 bases at J, with 10 bases in the middle. The CDR3 loop is CASSRYIDNEQFF. In DNA, the CDR3 is TGTGCCAGCAGCAGGTACATCGACAATGAGCAGTTCTTC.

With respect to this clone: Different DNA sequences within this sample yield the same CDR3. The chain links TRBV5-1 to TRBJ2-7; D possibly corresponds to TRBD2 (6 bases). V was trimmed by 0 bases and J by 3 bases, leaving 10 bases between them. The CDR3 runs 14 residues. CDR1 and CDR2 from the germline V gene are SGHRS and YFSETQ. CDR3 in amino acids: CASSLAAGHYEQYF. The CDR3 nucleotides read TGCGCCAGCAGCTTGGCCGCGGGGCACTACGAGCAGTACTTC.

This clone was counted between two and nine times. The V and J genes are TRBV30 and TRBJ1-4, with 9 bases aligning to TRBD1. This CDR3 spans 15 amino acids. Germline V lookup: CDR1 GTSNPN, CDR2 SVGIG (reference sequence). Trimming at V came to 3 bases and at J to 8 bases, leaving 10 bases not matched to a gene. The CDR3 reads CAWSRWDRVNEKLFF. The DNA for the CDR3 is TGTGCCTGGAGCCGCTGGGACAGGGTAAACGAAAAACTGTTTTTT. Looking up the rest from reference TRBV30 and TRBJ1-4 gives the full variable domain: SQTIHQWPATLVQPVGSPLSLECTVEGTSNPNLYWYRQAAGRGLQLLFYSVGIGQISSEVPQNLSASRPQDRQFILSSKKLLLSDSGFYLCAWSRWDRVNEKLFFGSGTQLSVL.

The rearrangement joins TRBV11-2 to TRBJ2-2; no clear D. V lost 1 base to trimming and J lost 4 bases, with 7 bases between them. The V gene's germline CDR1 is SGHAT and CDR2 FQNNGV. This CDR3 has 14 residues. In DNA form, the CDR3 reads TGTGCCAGCAGCTTAGTAGTTCCCACCGGGGAGCTGTTTTTT. This codes for CASSLVVPTGELFF.

Worth noting for this clone: Germline and junction disagree at one end, which may indicate a read error. The V gene is TRBV29-1, the J gene TRBJ1-2, with TRBD1 matching over 7 bases. This CDR3 is built from 14 residues. Germline CDR1 SQVTM, CDR2 ANQGSEA. CDR3 sequence (DNA): TGCAGCGTGGCGGGGACAGATGTATGGCTGGTCCCCCGCTTC. Its protein product is CSVAGTDVWLVPRF.

V is TRBV5-1 and J is TRBJ2-1, with 14 bases fitting TRBD2. The germline CDR1 and CDR2 sequences are SGHRS and YFSETQ. V trimming: 0 bases; J trimming: 6 bases; junction bases outside the gene matches: 5. The CDR3 spans 17 residues. The CDR3 DNA reads as TGCGCCAGCAGCTTGGAGTCCGGGACTAGCGGGAGCAATGAGCAGTTCTTC. This codes for CASSLESGTSGSNEQFF.

The gene calls are TRBV11-3 and TRBJ1-1, with no clear D. Germline V gene lookup returns CDR1 SGHNT and CDR2 YENEEA. Trimming pared 4 bases from V and 1 base from J, leaving 10 bases between. The CDR3 runs 14 residues. The CDR3 DNA sequence: TGTGCCAGCAGCTCGAACAGCCAGAACACTGAAGCTTTCTTT. Translated: CASSSNSQNTEAFF.

This clone was counted between two and nine times. J is TRBJ1-2 and V is TRBV7-9; D not resolved. The V and J ends lost 4 bases and 8 bases respectively, with 14 bases between them. Germline V gene sequence: CDR1 SEHNR, CDR2 FQNEAQ (reference sequence). This CDR3 has 13 residues. The CDR3: CASSSLNSGGYTF. The DNA of the CDR3 is TGTGCCAGCAGCTCCCTAAACTCCGGAGGCTACACCTTC.

In its sample, this clone was seen a few times. The chain links TRBV11-2 to TRBJ2-7; D remains ambiguous. V was clipped by 2 bases and J by 6 bases, with 20 bases between them. This CDR3 region has 16 residues. In germline, CDR1 is SGHAT, CDR2 FQNNGV. In nucleotides, the CDR3 is TGTGCCAGCAGCTTAACACGAACCCGACGAATATCCGAGCAGTACTTC. It specifies CASSLTRTRRISEQYF. Based on the CDR3 plus reference TRBV11-2 and TRBJ2-7, the full variable domain is EAGVAQSPRYKIIEKRQSVAFWCNPISGHATLYWYQQILGQGPKLLIQFQNNGVVDDSQLPKDRFSAERLKGVDSTLKIQPAKLEDSAVYLCASSLTRTRRISEQYFGPGTRLTVT.

The chain has TRBV7-2 and TRBJ2-2; D remains ambiguous. This CDR3 region has 17 residues. The germline V gene encodes CDR1 SGHTA and CDR2 FQGNSA. The ends were cut back, 2 bases at V and 2 bases at J, with 15 bases in the middle. CDR3 protein: CASSLSLLLLNTGELFF. The CDR3 DNA follows: TGTGCCAGCAGCTTAAGTCTTCTCCTATTAAACACCGGGGAGCTGTTTTTT.

This chain joins TRBV5-4 and TRBJ2-1; 10 bases fit TRBD2. Trimming at V came to 0 bases and at J to 5 bases, leaving 5 bases not matched to a gene. CDR3 size: 16 residues. Germline V CDR1 and CDR2: SGHNT, YYREEE (reference sequence). The CDR3, as DNA: TGTGCCAGCAGCTTGGAAGTAGCGGGAGGCCACAATGAGCAGTTCTTC. It specifies CASSLEVAGGHNEQFF.

J is TRBJ2-7 and V is TRBV9; D is unclear. V was clipped by 2 bases and J by 0 bases, with 15 bases between them. CDR3 length: 16 amino acids. CDR1 is SGDLS and CDR2 is YYNGEE in the germline V gene. The CDR3 reads CASSVRGDTSSYEQYF. DNA of the CDR3: TGTGCCAGCAGCGTGAGAGGAGATACCAGCTCCTACGAGCAGTACTTC.

The gene calls are TRBV6-5 and TRBJ1-1; D uncertain. V was pared by 6 bases and J by 1 base, with 9 bases between. The CDR3 sequence is 13 residues long. CDR1 and CDR2 (germline): MNHEY, SVGAGI. The CDR3 sequence is CASRNLANTEAFF. The CDR3 nucleotides read TGTGCCAGCAGGAACCTGGCGAACACTGAAGCTTTCTTT.